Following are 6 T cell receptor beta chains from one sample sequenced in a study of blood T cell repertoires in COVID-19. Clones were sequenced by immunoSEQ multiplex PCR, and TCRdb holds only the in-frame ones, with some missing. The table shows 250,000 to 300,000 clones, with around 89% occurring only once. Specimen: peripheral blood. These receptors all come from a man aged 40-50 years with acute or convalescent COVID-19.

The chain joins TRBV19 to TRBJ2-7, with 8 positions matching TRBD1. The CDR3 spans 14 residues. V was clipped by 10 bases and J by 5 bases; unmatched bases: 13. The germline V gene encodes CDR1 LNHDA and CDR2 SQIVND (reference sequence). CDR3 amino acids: CATSIQGAPNEQYF. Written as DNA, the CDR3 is TGTGCCACCTCAATTCAGGGGGCGCCGAACGAGCAGTACTTC.

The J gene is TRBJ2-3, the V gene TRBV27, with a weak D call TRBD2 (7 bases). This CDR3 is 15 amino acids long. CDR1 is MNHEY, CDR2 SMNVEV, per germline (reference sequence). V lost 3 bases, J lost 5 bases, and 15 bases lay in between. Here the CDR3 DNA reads TGTGCCAGCAGTTTTTGGGGGGGCCGTTTAGATACGCAGTATTTT. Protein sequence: CASSFWGGRLDTQYF.

The CDR3 sequence is CASSSIPNEKLFF. The DNA for the CDR3 is TGTGCCAGCAGTTCTATTCCTAATGAAAAACTGTTTTTT. The chain recombines TRBV6-6 with TRBJ1-4; D uncertain. V dropped 4 bases and J dropped 3 bases, with 6 bases sitting between them. The CDR3 is made up of 13 amino acids. Looked up from germline, CDR1 is MNHNY and CDR2 is SVGAGI (reference sequence).

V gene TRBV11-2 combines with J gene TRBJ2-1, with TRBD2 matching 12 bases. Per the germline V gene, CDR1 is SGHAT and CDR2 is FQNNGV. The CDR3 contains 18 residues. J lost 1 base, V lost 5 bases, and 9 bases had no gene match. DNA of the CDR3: TGTGCCAGCAGCCCTCCGGGACTAGCGGGTTTATCCTACAATGAGCAGTTCTTC. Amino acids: CASSPPGLAGLSYNEQFF.

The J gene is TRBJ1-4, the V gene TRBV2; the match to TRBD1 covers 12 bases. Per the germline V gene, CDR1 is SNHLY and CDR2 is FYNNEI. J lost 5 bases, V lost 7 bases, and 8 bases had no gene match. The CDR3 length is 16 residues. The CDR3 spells CASIIGTGGGNEKLFF. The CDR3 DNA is TGTGCCAGCATCATCGGGACAGGGGGCGGAAATGAAAAACTGTTTTTT.

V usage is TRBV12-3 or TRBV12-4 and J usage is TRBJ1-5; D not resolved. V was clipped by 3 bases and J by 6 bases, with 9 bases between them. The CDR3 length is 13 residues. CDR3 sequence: CASSFSQFQPQHF. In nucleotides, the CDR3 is TGTGCCAGCAGTTTTTCCCAATTTCAGCCCCAGCATTTT.